This T cell receptor beta chain was recovered during a study of CD8+ T cells in alopecia areata. This clone was observed many times. Sequencing relied on a cDNA template that was reverse transcribed from extracted RNA. Assay used: immunoSEQ multiplex PCR; TCRdb lists only in-frame clones, some missing. The table has under 250,000 clones, 50% to 60% seen once. The CDR3 spans 19 residues. Per germline, CDR1 SGDLS and CDR2 YYNGEE. Losses at the gene ends were 0 bases for V and 7 bases for J; bases not matched to a gene: 14. The sequence came from a human donor with alopecia areata. The input for sequencing was CD4+ T cells sorted from blood, taken at week 0. The J gene is TRBJ2-2, the V gene TRBV9; TRBD2 matches at 11 bases. CDR3 DNA: TGTGCCAGCAGCGTAGCCCCAGGGCCACTAGCGGGAGCAGTCGGGGAGCTGTTTTTT. The encoded protein is CASSVAPGPLAGAVGELFF.